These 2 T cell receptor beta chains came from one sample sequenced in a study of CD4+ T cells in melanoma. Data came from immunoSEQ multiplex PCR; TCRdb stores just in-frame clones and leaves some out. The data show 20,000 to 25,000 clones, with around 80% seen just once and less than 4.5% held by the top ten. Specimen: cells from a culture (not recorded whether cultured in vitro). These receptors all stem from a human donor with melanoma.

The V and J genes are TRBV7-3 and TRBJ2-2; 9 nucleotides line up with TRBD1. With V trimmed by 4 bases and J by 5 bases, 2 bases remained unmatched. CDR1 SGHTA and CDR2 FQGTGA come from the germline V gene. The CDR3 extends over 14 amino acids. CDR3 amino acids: CASSSGQGTGELFF. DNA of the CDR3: TGTGCCAGCAGCTCAGGACAGGGGACCGGGGAGCTGTTTTTT.

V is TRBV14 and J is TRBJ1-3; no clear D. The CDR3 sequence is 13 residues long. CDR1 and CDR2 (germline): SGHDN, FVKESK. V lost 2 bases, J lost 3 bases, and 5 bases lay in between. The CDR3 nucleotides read TGTGCCAGCAGCCAAATGGGTGGAAACACCATATATTTT. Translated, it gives CASSQMGGNTIYF.